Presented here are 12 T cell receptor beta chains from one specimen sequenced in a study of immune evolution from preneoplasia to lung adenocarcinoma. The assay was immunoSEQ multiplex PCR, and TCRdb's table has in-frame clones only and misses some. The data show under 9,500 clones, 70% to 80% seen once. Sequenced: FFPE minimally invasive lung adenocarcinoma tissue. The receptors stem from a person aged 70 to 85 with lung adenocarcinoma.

CDR3 DNA: TGTGCCAGCAGTTTAGGTCAGGCTGGGGAGACCCAGTACTTC. This gives the protein CASSLGQAGETQYF. The chain carries TRBV28 and TRBJ2-5; D is undetermined. Germline V gene data show CDR1 as MDHEN and CDR2 as SYDVKM. The V end was cut by 2 bases, the J end by 5 bases, with 12 bases between. This CDR3 has 14 amino acids. Full variable domain (outside the CDR3, taken from reference TRBV28 and TRBJ2-5): DVKVTQSSRYLVKRTGEKVFLECVQDMDHENMFWYRQDPGLGLRLIYFSYDVKMKEKGDIPEGYSVSREKKERFSLILESASTNQTSMYLCASSLGQAGETQYFGPGTRLLVL.

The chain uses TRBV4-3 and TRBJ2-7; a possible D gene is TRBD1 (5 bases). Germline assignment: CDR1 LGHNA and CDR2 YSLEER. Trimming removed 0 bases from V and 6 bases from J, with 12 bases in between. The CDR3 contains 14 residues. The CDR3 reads CASSQEIRVGEQYF. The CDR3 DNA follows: TGCGCCAGCAGCCAAGAGATCAGGGTGGGCGAGCAGTACTTC.

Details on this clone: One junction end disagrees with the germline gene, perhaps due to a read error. In DNA, the CDR3 is TGTGCCAGCAGCGTCGCTTGGGGCAATACCGGGAAGCTGTTTTTT. Its translation: CASSVAWGNTGKLFF. V is TRBV9 and J is TRBJ2-2; D possibly uses TRBD1 or TRBD2 (5 bases each). The length of the CDR3 is 15 residues. CDR1 is SGDLS, CDR2 YYNGEE, per germline.

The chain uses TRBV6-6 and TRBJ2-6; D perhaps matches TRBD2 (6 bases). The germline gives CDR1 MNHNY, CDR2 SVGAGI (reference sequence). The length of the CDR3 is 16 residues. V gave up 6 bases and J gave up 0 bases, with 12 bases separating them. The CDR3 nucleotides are TGTGCCAGCAGGGAGGGATATAGCTCTGGGGCCAACGTCCTGACTTTC. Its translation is CASREGYSSGANVLTF.

DNA for the CDR3: TGTGCCAGCAGGCCACAGCCATTGTCAAACACCATATATTTT. Translation gives CASRPQPLSNTIYF. J is TRBJ1-3 and V is TRBV7-3; D call uncertain. The V gene's germline CDR1 is SGHTA and CDR2 FQGTGA. This CDR3 comprises 14 residues. With 6 bases removed from V and 6 bases from J, the gap between germline ends came to 15 bases.

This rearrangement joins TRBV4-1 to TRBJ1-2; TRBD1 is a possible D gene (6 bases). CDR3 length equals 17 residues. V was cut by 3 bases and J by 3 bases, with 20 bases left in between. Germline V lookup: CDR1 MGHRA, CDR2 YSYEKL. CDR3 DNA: TGCGCCAGCAGCCACCGAAAAGAGACAGGCGGGGACTATGGCTACACCTTC. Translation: CASSHRKETGGDYGYTF.

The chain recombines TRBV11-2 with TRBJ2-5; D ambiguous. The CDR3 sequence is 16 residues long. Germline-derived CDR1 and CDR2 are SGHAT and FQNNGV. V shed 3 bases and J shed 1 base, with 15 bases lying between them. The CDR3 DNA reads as TGTGCCAGCAGCTTCGGGCTTTTAAGGGTCCAAGAGACCCAGTACTTC. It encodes CASSFGLLRVQETQYF.

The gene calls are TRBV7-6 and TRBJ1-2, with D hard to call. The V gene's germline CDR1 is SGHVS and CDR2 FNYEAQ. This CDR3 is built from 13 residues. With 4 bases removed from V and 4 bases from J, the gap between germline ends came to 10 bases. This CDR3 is CASSSDWAYGYTF. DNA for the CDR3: TGTGCCAGCAGCTCTGACTGGGCCTATGGCTACACCTTC.

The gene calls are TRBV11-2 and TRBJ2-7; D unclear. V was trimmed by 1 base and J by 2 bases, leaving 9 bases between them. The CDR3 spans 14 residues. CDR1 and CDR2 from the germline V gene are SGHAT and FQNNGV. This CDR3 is CASSLVKLPYEQYF. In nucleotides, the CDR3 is TGTGCCAGCAGCTTAGTAAAGTTACCCTACGAGCAGTACTTC.

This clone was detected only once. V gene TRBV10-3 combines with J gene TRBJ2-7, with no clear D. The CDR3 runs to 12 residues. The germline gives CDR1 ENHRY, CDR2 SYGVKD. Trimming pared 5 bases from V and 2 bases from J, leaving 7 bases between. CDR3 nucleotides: TGTGCCATCAGTCAAGAGGCCTACGAGCAGTACTTC. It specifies CAISQEAYEQYF.

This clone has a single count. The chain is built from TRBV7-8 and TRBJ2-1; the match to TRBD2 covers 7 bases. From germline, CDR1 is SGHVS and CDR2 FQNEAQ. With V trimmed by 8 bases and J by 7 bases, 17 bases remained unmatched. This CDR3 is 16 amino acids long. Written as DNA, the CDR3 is TGTGCCAGCTCTCGAAGGGAGGGGTTCTCGAGAAATGAGCAGTTCTTC. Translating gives CASSRREGFSRNEQFF.

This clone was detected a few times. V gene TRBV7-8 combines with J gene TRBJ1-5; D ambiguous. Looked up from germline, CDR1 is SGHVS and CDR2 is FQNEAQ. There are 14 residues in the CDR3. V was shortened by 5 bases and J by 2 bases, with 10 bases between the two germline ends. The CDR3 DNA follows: TGTGCCAGCAGCCGTTCCCGGGGCAATCAGCCCCAGCATTTT. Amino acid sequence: CASSRSRGNQPQHF.